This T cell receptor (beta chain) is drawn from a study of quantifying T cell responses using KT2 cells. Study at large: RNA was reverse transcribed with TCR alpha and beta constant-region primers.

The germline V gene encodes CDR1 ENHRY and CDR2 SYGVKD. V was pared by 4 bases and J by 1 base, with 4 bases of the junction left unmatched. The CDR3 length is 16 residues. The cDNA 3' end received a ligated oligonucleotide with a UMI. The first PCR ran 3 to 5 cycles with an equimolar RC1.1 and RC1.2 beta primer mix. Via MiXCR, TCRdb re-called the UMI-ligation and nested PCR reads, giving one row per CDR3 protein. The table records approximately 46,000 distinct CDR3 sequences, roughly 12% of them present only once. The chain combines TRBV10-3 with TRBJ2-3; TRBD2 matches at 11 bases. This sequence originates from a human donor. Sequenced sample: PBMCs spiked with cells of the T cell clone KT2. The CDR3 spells CAISALAGGRTDTQYF. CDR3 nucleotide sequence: TGTGCCATCAGTGCGCTAGCGGGGGGTCGCACAGATACGCAGTATTTT.